This entry is about one T cell receptor beta chain. Its target is unknown. Terminally differentiated effector memory CD45RA+ cells were excluded by CCR7 positive selection of CD45RO-negative cells. The sample originates from a study of shared clonotypes between healthy human individuals. In the study overall: CD4 naive cells filled three plates per donor, CD4 memory three, CD8 naive two and CD8 memory one.

Study-wide findings and caveats: Rarefaction exposed incomplete sorted-subset sequencing despite large depth.

Profiled with immunoSEQ multiplex PCR; TCRdb holds only in-frame clones, not every one. The repertoire holds 550,000 to 750,000 clones, with under 95% as singletons. There are 14 residues in the CDR3. Germline CDR1 and CDR2: SEHNR and FQNEAQ (reference sequence). Trimming removed 1 base at V and 1 base at J, with 8 bases between. J is TRBJ2-7 and V is TRBV7-9; the D gene is possibly TRBD1 (6 bases). This receptor was identified in a man under 40 in good health. Specimen: naive CD8+ T cells sorted from blood. The CDR3 spells CASSLGQASYEQYF. CDR3 DNA sequence: TGTGCCAGCAGCTTAGGACAGGCGTCCTACGAGCAGTACTTC.